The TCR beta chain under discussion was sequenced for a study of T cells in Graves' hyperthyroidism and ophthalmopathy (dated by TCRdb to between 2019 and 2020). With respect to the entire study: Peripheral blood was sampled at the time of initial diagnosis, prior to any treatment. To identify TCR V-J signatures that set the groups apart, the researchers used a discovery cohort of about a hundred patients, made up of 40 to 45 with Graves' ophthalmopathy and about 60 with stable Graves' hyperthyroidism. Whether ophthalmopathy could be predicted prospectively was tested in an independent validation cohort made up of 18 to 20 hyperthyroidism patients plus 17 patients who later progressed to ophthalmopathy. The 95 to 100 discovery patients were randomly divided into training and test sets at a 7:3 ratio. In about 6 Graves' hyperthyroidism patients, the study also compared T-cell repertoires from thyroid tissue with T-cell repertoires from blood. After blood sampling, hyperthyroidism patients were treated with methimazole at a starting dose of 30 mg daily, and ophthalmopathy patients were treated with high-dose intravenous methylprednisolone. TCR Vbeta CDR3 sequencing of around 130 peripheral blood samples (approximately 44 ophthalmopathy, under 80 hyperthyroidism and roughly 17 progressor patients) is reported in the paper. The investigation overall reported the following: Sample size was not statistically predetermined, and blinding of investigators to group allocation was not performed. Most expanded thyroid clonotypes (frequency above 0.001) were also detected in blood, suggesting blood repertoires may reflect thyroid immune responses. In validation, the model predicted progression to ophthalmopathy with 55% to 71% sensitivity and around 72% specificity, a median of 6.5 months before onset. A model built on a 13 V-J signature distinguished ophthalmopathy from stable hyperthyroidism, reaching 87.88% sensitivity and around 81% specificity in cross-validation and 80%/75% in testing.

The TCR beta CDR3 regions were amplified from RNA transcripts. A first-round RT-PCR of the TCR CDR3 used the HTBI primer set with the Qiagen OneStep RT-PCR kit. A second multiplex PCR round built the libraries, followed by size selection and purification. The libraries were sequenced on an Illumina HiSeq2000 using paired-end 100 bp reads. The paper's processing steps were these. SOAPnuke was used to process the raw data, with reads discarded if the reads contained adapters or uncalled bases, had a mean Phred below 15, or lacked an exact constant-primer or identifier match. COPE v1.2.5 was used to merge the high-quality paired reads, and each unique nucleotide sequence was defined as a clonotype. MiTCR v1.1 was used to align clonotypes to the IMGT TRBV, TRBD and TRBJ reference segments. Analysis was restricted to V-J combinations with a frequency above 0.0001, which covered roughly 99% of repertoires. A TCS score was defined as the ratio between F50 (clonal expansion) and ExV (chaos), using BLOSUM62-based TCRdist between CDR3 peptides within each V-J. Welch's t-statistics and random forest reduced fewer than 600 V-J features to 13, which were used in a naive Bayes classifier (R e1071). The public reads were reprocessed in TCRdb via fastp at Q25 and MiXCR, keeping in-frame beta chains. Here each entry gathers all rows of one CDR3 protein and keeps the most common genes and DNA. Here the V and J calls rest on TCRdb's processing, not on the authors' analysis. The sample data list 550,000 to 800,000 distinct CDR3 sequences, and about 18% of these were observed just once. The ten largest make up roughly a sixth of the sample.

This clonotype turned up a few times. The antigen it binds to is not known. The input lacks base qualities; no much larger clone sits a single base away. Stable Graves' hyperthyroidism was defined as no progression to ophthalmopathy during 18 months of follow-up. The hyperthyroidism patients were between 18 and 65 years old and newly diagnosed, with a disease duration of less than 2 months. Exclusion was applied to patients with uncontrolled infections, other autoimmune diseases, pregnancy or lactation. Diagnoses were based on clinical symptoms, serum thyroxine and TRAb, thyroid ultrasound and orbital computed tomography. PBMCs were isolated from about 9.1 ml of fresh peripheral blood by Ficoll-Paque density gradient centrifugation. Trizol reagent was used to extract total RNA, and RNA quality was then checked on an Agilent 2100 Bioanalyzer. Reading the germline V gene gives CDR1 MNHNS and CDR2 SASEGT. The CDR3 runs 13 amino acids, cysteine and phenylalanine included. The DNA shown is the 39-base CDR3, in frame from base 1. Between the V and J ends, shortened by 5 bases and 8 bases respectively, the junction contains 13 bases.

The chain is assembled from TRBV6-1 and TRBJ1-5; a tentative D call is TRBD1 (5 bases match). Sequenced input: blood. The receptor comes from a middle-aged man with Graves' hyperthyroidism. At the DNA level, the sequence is TGTGCCAGCAGTATCAGGGCCCGGGAGCCCCAGCATTTT. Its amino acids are CASSIRAREPQHF.